The entry below gives a single T cell receptor (beta chain) sequence along with its context. Its specificity is not known. These data belong to a study of CD8+ T cells in alopecia areata. General study results and limits: Sequences from scalp samples also cover resident alphabeta T cells of normal skin.

The V gene lost 0 bases and the J gene lost 3 bases, with 12 bases spanning the gap. Germline CDR1 reads SGHRS; CDR2 reads YFSETQ. This CDR3 contains 15 residues. RNA was isolated and reverse transcribed to cDNA, the sequencing template. Generated by immunoSEQ multiplex PCR, the TCRdb table keeps only in-frame clones and is missing some. The data contain about 140,000 clones, roughly half of them seen just once; the ten biggest clones take up over 0.75%. Sequences were derived from CD4+ T cells sorted from blood, sampled at week 0. The receptor was derived from a human donor with alopecia areata. The chain joins TRBV5-1 to TRBJ1-1; TRBD1 is a possible D gene (5 bases). This CDR3 reads CASSLDGQGDTEAFF. The CDR3 nucleotides are TGCGCCAGCAGCTTGGATGGTCAGGGTGACACTGAAGCTTTCTTT. The whole variable domain, filled in from reference TRBV5-1 and TRBJ1-1, reads KAGVTQTPRYLIKTRGQQVTLSCSPISGHRSVSWYQQTPGQGLQFLFEYFSETQRNKGNFPGRFSGRQFSNSRSEMNVSTLELGDSALYLCASSLDGQGDTEAFFGQGTRLTVV.